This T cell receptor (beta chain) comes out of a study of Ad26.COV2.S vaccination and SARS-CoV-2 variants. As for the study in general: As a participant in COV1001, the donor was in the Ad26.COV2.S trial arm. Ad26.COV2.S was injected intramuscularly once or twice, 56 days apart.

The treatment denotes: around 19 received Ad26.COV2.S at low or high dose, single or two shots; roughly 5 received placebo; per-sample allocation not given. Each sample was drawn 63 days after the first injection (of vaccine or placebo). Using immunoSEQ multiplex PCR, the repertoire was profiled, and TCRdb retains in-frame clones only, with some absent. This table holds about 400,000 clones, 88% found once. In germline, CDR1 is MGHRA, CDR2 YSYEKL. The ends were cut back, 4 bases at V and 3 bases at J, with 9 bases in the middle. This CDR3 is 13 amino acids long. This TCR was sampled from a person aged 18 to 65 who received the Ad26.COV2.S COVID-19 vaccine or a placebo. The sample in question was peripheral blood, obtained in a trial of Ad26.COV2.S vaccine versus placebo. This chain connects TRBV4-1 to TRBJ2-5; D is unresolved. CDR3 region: CASSPLGKETQYF. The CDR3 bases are TGCGCCAGCAGCCCTCTTGGCAAAGAGACCCAGTACTTC.